The clone carrying this T cell receptor (beta chain) was counted between two and nine times. The target antigen is unknown. TCRdb called the RACE reads again in MiXCR, with one record for every CDR3 protein. The repertoire holds about 120,000 distinct CDR3 sequences, with roughly 14% as singletons. As to time point: pre-sensitization, week 0. Treatment reported: therapeutic diphenylcyclopropenone sensitization with weekly scalp DPC. Only after blood had been drawn was each patch test applied. The source of the sample is a study of human T cells and chemical hapten exposure. Study context: There were weekly diphenylcyclopropenone doses to the scalp for patients throughout the roughly 24-week study. Chiefly female patients presented with alopecia areata, totalis or universalis.

Study conclusions and caveats: It should be noted that donors had alopecia, so their immune response may differ from healthy people's.

The CDR3 loop spans 15 amino acids. Germline CDR1 is GTSNPN and CDR2 is SVGIG (reference sequence). V shed 0 bases and J shed 0 bases, with 11 bases lying between them. This chain joins TRBV30 and TRBJ1-1; D unclear. The source of this sequence is a woman in her late teens or twenties with alopecia areata. Some clones in this sample may be carry-over from other donors' samples. Here the sequenced sample was whole blood, taken in connection with sensitization to the hapten diphenylcyclopropenone (DPC). In DNA form, the CDR3 reads TGTGCCTGGAGTGTAGGACGGCCTATGAACACTGAAGCTTTCTTT. It translates to CAWSVGRPMNTEAFF.